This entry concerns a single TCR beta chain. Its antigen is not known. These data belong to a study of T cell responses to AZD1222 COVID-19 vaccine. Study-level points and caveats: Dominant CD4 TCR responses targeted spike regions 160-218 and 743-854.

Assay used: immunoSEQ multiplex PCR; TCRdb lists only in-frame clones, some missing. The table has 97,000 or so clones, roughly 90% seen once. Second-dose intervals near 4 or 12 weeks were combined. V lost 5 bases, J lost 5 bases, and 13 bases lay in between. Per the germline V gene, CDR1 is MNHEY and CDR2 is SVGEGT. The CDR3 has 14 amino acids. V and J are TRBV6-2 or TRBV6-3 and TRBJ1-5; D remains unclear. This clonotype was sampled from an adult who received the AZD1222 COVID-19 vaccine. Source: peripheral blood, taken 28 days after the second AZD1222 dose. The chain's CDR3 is CASSAAAGHQPQHF. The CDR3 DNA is TGTGCCAGCAGTGCGGCCGCGGGCCATCAGCCCCAGCATTTT.